This T cell receptor (beta chain) was sequenced for a study of vaccination and CD4 T cells after COVID-19. Note on this clonotype: No antigen is known for it. One end of the junction varies from germline; a read error may be responsible.

Scientists ran DNA taken from cultured CD4+ T cells through the Oncomine TCR Beta short-read assay for sequencing. DNA came from CD4+ T cells after culture. TCRdb re-derived calls from the PCR reads in MiXCR, one entry per CDR3 protein. The data hold more than 7,000 distinct CDR3 sequences, with roughly 27% observed a single time. Treatment given: roughly 11-day PBMC culture with coronavirus spike peptide pools or control peptides (ViraFEST assay). The unexposed donor provided CD4+ T cells, which were taken before the COVID-19 pandemic (2011-2018). Input material: CD4+ T cells from blood, cultured in vitro. The source is a human donor in good health.

The CDR3 here is CGARETGILQPQHF. CDR3 coding DNA: TGCGGTGCTAGAGAGACAGGGATTTTGCAGCCCCAGCATTTT. The chain links TRBV20-1 to TRBJ1-5; 7 nucleotides line up with TRBD1. Germline V gene lookup returns CDR1 DFQATT and CDR2 SNEGSKA (reference sequence). This CDR3 has 14 residues.